Shown below are 25 T cell receptor beta chains from a single sample sequenced in a study of HIV-infected patients and healthy controls (dated by TCRdb to the mid-2010s). Follow-up blood was drawn from HIV-infected patients roughly three months, about 14 weeks, after the initiation of antiretroviral therapy. Whole blood was used without cell fractionation, so the repertoire reflected all unsorted peripheral T cells. Libraries were built with 5' RACE. Instrument on record: Illumina MiSeq. SuperScript III was used to reverse transcribe 500 ng RNA with primers targeting the alpha and beta constant regions. Alpha and beta chain libraries were generated separately via chain-specific third strand synthesis with multiplexing indices. TCRdb's own reprocessing of the public reads used fastp at Q25 and MiXCR and kept productive beta chains. Identical CDR3 proteins give one entry, which carries the most common genes and DNA. The sample contains about 3,800 distinct CDR3 sequences, approximately 8% of them found a single time. The ten largest clones take up roughly 17% of the sample.

This specimen consisted of blood, obtained during antiretroviral therapy. These receptors came from an adult with HIV infection.

The genes are TRBV4-2 and TRBJ1-2; 8 nucleotides align to TRBD1. From germline, CDR1 is LGHNA and CDR2 YNFKEQ. With 0 bases clipped from V and 3 bases from J, the junction kept 6 bases outside the gene matches. The CDR3 runs to 16 residues. The CDR3 DNA is TGTGCCAGCAGCCAAGAGACGATGACAGGGGACTATGGCTACACCTTC. It encodes CASSQETMTGDYGYTF.

This clonotype appeared many times. The CDR3: CASSQEGTGPNTEAFF. For the CDR3, the DNA is TGCGCCAGCAGCCAAGAAGGAACAGGACCAAACACTGAAGCTTTCTTT. V and J are TRBV4-3 and TRBJ1-1; weak D call: TRBD1 (5 bases). This CDR3 comprises 16 residues. CDR1 is LGHNA, CDR2 YSLEER, per germline. The ends were cut back, 0 bases at V and 2 bases at J, with 13 bases in the middle.

The J gene is TRBJ1-4, the V gene TRBV2, with D possibly matching TRBD1 (5 bases). Germline V lookup: CDR1 SNHLY, CDR2 FYNNEI. The germline V and J ends were trimmed by 8 bases and 6 bases, with 13 bases remaining between them. The CDR3 spans 13 residues. Here the CDR3 reads CASSRGLDEKLFF. In DNA, the CDR3 is TGTGCCAGCTCACGGGGACTGGATGAAAAACTGTTTTTT.

By sample fraction, this clonotype is medium-sized. This sequence joins TRBV9 and TRBJ2-2; 7 bases are shared with TRBD2. With 0 bases clipped from V and 7 bases from J, the junction kept 9 bases outside the gene matches. The CDR3 runs 16 residues. CDR1 and CDR2 (germline): SGDLS, YYNGEE. In DNA, the CDR3 is TGTGCCAGCAGCGTAGAGAGCGGGGATTCATACGGGGAGCTGTTTTTT. Amino acid sequence: CASSVESGDSYGELFF.

This clonotype is medium-sized within its sample. The chain links TRBV15 to TRBJ2-2, with TRBD1 as a possible D gene (5 bases). CDR3 size: 16 residues. The V end lost 0 bases, the J end lost 6 bases, and 14 bases lay between the germline ends. CDR1 is LNHNV, CDR2 YYDKDF, per germline (reference sequence). CDR3 loop: CATSRDRLGASGELFF. The CDR3 DNA follows: TGTGCCACCAGCAGAGATCGCCTTGGGGCCTCCGGGGAGCTGTTTTTT.

In this sample, this clonotype is medium-sized. The rearrangement uses TRBV4-3 and TRBJ1-1; TRBD1 agrees at 10 bases. The trim removed 4 bases at V and 5 bases at J, leaving 10 bases unmatched. From germline, CDR1 is LGHNA and CDR2 YSLEER. The CDR3 loop spans 16 amino acids. CDR3 in amino acids: CASSPGTGAGRTEAFF. For the CDR3, the DNA is TGCGCCAGCAGCCCGGGGACAGGGGCCGGTCGGACTGAAGCTTTCTTT.

This clonotype is categorized as medium-sized. The CDR3 loop reads CASSQGGSDEQFF. CDR3 coding DNA: TGTGCCAGCAGCCAAGGAGGCTCCGATGAGCAGTTCTTC. The chain carries TRBV4-2 and TRBJ2-1, with D unresolved. Germline assignment: CDR1 LGHNA and CDR2 YNFKEQ. The CDR3 contains 13 residues. Trimming removed 1 base at V and 8 bases at J, with 9 bases between.

This clonotype qualifies as medium-sized. The chain joins TRBV6-2 or TRBV6-3 to TRBJ2-3; possibly TRBD1 for D (6 bases). This CDR3 region has 15 residues. Between the trimmed V and J ends, which lost 8 bases and 3 bases, there was a span of 18 bases. CDR1 is MNHEY and CDR2 is SVGEGT in the germline V gene. The DNA for the CDR3 is TGTGCCAGCGGCGGGCAGGGGTCAAGGACAGATACGCAGTATTTT. It translates to CASGGQGSRTDTQYF.

This clonotype was observed at least ten times. The genes are TRBV29-1 and TRBJ2-1; a weak D match, TRBD1 (7 bases). Germline V gene sequence: CDR1 SQVTM, CDR2 ANQGSEA. The CDR3 length is 13 residues. The germline V and J ends were trimmed by 3 bases and 10 bases, with 16 bases remaining between them. CDR3 amino acids: CSVDNSGGGEQFF. The DNA of the CDR3 is TGCAGCGTTGATAATTCAGGGGGAGGCGAGCAGTTCTTC.

This clonotype occurred many times. V is TRBV11-3 and J is TRBJ2-2, with D perhaps TRBD1 or TRBD2 (5 bases each). V was pared by 1 base and J by 5 bases, with 20 bases between. Germline lookup yields CDR1 SGHNT and CDR2 YENEEA. The CDR3 runs 18 residues. The CDR3, as DNA: TGTGCCAGCAGCTTAGGCGCTCTAGGGGAGCTGAAGACCGGGGAGCTGTTTTTT. Residues: CASSLGALGELKTGELFF.

This clonotype was seen at least ten times. The V gene is TRBV11-2, the J gene TRBJ1-1, with D unresolved. The CDR3 consists of 14 residues. The ends were cut back, 0 bases at V and 10 bases at J, with 15 bases in the middle. CDR1 and CDR2 (germline): SGHAT, FQNNGV. CDR3 sequence (DNA): TGTGCCAGCAGCTTAGAAGGGAGGAGTCTCGGAGCTTTCTTT. Protein sequence: CASSLEGRSLGAFF.

For this clonotype: A much larger clone is a single base away; this may be a read error. The V and J genes are TRBV7-8 and TRBJ2-7, with no clear D. Germline CDR1 is SGHVS and CDR2 is FQNEAQ. The V end lost 3 bases, the J end lost 0 bases, and 12 bases lay between the germline ends. CDR3 length: 15 amino acids. DNA for the CDR3: TGTGCCAGCAGCTTCGGCAGAACCAGCTCCTACGAGCAGTACGTC. This codes for CASSFGRTSSYEQYV.

A few counts support this clonotype. V is TRBV7-3 and J is TRBJ1-2; 7 bases line up with TRBD1. V shed 4 bases and J 6 bases; nucleotides not matched to a gene: 11. Germline V CDR1 and CDR2: SGHTA, FQGTGA. This CDR3 has 15 residues. Here the CDR3 reads CASSSSRDRFDGYTF. The CDR3 DNA is TGTGCCAGCAGCTCGTCCCGGGACAGATTTGATGGCTACACCTTC.

This clonotype showed up many times. The V call is TRBV3-1, the J call TRBJ2-1; 8 bases line up with TRBD2. CDR3 length: 16 residues. Germline CDR1 is LGHDT and CDR2 is YNNKEL (reference sequence). V trimming: 3 bases; J trimming: 8 bases; junction bases outside the gene matches: 12. As DNA, the CDR3 is TGTGCCAGCAGCCAGATAGCGGGGACTTCTGGGGATGAGCAGTTCTTC. Its protein is CASSQIAGTSGDEQFF.

The table lists this clonotype with many counts. The chain is built from TRBV20-1 and TRBJ2-2; the match to TRBD1 covers 7 bases. Germline V gene data show CDR1 as DFQATT and CDR2 as SNEGSKA (reference sequence). This CDR3 is built from 14 residues. Trimming removed 5 bases from V and 6 bases from J; junction bases left unmatched: 9. Here the CDR3 reads CSASLTGLAGELFF. Written as DNA, the CDR3 is TGCAGTGCTTCCCTGACAGGGTTAGCCGGGGAGCTGTTTTTT.

This clonotype is termed medium-sized. V is TRBV29-1 and J is TRBJ1-4; the D gene is possibly TRBD1 (5 bases). Trimming left V 6 bases short and J 8 bases short, with 10 bases between. The CDR3 covers 11 residues. CDR1 SQVTM and CDR2 ANQGSEA come from the germline V gene. This CDR3 reads CSVGHGEKLFF. The CDR3 DNA reads TGCAGCGTCGGACACGGAGAAAAACTGTTTTTT.

Sample share makes this clonotype medium-sized. The genes are TRBV20-1 and TRBJ1-6; D may be TRBD1 (5 bases). Germline V gene sequence: CDR1 DFQATT, CDR2 SNEGSKA (reference sequence). The CDR3 is 16 amino acids. Trimming stripped 1 base from V and 4 bases from J, with 14 bases between. The CDR3: CSARAPGRPYNSPLHF. The CDR3 bases are TGCAGTGCTAGAGCTCCGGGACGGCCTTATAATTCACCCCTCCACTTT.

There are many counts of this clonotype. The rearrangement joins TRBV10-3 to TRBJ2-2; D is perhaps TRBD1 (6 bases). This CDR3 region has 17 residues. The germline gives CDR1 ENHRY, CDR2 SYGVKD. V lost 0 bases and J lost 7, with 18 bases in between. DNA for the CDR3: TGTGCCATCAGTGAGTCGACCTCCCTACAGGGTAGCGGGGAGCTGTTTTTT. Amino acid sequence: CAISESTSLQGSGELFF.

This clonotype qualifies as medium-sized (0.01 to 0.1%). The chain uses TRBV7-8 and TRBJ2-3; D unresolved. Germline CDR1 SGHVS, CDR2 FQNEAQ. The germline V and J ends were trimmed by 3 bases and 6 bases, with 7 bases remaining between them. This CDR3 is built from 12 residues. The CDR3 nucleotides read TGTGCCAGCAGCTTTAGGGTTGATACGCAGTATTTT. The encoded protein is CASSFRVDTQYF.

The chain recombines TRBV5-1 with TRBJ2-3; 10 nucleotides agree with TRBD2. The CDR3 runs 15 residues. The V and J ends lost 0 bases and 8 bases, in that order; junction bases with no gene match: 6. Germline V gene sequence: CDR1 SGHRS, CDR2 YFSETQ. This CDR3 reads CASSLVASGGGTQYF. The CDR3 DNA reads as TGCGCCAGCAGCTTGGTGGCTAGCGGGGGTGGTACGCAGTATTTT.

Judged by abundance, this clonotype is medium-sized (0.01 to 0.1%). This chain uses TRBV6-5 with TRBJ2-2; D gene ambiguous. V was cut by 6 bases and J by 5 bases, with 7 bases left in between. This CDR3 is 12 amino acids long. In germline, CDR1 is MNHEY, CDR2 SVGAGI. The CDR3 region is CASREYTGELFF. Written as DNA, the CDR3 is TGTGCCAGCAGGGAATATACCGGGGAGCTGTTTTTT.

This clonotype is large within its sample. The rearrangement links TRBV4-2 to TRBJ2-3; no reliable D call. The germline CDR1 and CDR2 sequences are LGHNA and YNFKEQ. V dropped 1 base and J dropped 4 bases, with 9 bases sitting between them. This CDR3 spans 14 amino acids. CDR3 sequence (DNA): TGTGCCAGCAGCCAAGTACCGGTCGCAGATACGCAGTATTTT. It encodes CASSQVPVADTQYF.

By sample share, this clonotype is medium-sized. V gene TRBV3-1 combines with J gene TRBJ2-1; 8 positions match TRBD1. Germline-derived CDR1 and CDR2 are LGHDT and YNNKEL (reference sequence). This CDR3 is 15 amino acids long. The ends lost 4 bases at V and 4 bases at J; junction bases unmatched: 6. CDR3 DNA: TGTGCCAGCAGCCTTTCGGGACAGGTATACAATGAGCAGTTCTTC. Its translation is CASSLSGQVYNEQFF.

In this sample, this clonotype turned up many times. The V call is TRBV7-3, the J call TRBJ2-2; no clear D gene. The V end was cut by 2 bases, the J end by 6 bases, with 10 bases between. Germline CDR1 reads SGHTA; CDR2 reads FQGTGA. This CDR3 contains 14 residues. CDR3 loop: CASSLGRPPGELFF. The CDR3, as DNA: TGTGCCAGCAGCTTAGGCCGTCCCCCCGGGGAGCTGTTTTTT.

Sample share makes this clonotype medium-sized. The rearrangement uses TRBV20-1 and TRBJ2-3, with 11 bases fitting TRBD2. The CDR3 is 16 amino acids. CDR1 is DFQATT, CDR2 SNEGSKA, per germline (reference sequence). After removal of 5 bases from V and 2 bases from J, the junction contained 9 bases not matched to a gene. CDR3 amino acids: CSARIPGLADTDTQYF. The CDR3 coding sequence is TGCAGTGCTCGAATTCCGGGACTAGCGGACACAGATACGCAGTATTTT.